This T cell receptor (beta chain) came from a study of glioma-infiltrating T cells. Study conclusions and caveats: Above-expected tissue-blood divergence occurred in all gliomas, most in low-grade ones.

The iRepertoire nested amplicon-rescue multiplex PCR amplified TCR alpha and beta CDR3s from RNA. One entry per CDR3 protein, called by TCRdb with MiXCR from the multiplex PCR reads. This sample has about 200,000 distinct CDR3 sequences, with 32% found just once. Of note for this clonotype: Its target is unknown.

The sequence was collected from a human donor with low-grade glioma or glioblastoma, undergoing nonglioma brain surgery, or in good health (not recorded which). Sequencing was carried out using glioma tissue, nonneoplastic brain tissue, or PBMCs (not recorded which).

CDR3 sequence (DNA): TGTGCCAGCAGCCGAGATCCCGACAGAGCCTACGAGCAGTACTTC. This encodes CASSRDPDRAYEQYF. The V call is TRBV3-1, the J call TRBJ2-7, with D perhaps matching TRBD1 (5 bases). Per germline, CDR1 LGHDT and CDR2 YNNKEL (reference sequence). V gave up 4 bases and J gave up 2 bases, with 15 bases separating them. The CDR3 consists of 15 residues.